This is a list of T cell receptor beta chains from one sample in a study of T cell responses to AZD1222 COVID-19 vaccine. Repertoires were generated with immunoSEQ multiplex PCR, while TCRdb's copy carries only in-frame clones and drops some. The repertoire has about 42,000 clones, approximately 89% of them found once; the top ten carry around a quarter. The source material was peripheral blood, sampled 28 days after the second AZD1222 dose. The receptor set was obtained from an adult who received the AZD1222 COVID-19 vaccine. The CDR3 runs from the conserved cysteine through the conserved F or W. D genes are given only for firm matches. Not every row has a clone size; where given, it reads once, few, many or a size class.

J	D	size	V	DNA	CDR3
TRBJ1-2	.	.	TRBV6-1	TGTGCCAGCAGTGAAGTGACACAGGGTAACTATGGCTACACCTTC	CASSEVTQGNYGYTF
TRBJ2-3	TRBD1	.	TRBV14	TGTGCCAGCAGCCAACTTAGAGGGACAGGGGAAGCAGATACGCAGTATTTT	CASSQLRGTGEADTQYF
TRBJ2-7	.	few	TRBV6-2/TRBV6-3	TGTGCCAGCAGTTACGGGGACGTCCCCCCCTACGAGCAGTACTTC	CASSYGDVPPYEQYF
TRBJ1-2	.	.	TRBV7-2	TGTGCCAGCAGCCGGGTGGAGGACTATGGCTACACCTTC	CASSRVEDYGYTF
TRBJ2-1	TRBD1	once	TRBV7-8	TGTGCCAGCAGCTTAGTTACCACCGGGACAGGAGACAATGAGCAGTTCTTC	CASSLVTTGTGDNEQFF
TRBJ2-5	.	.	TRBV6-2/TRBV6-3	TGTGCCAGCAGTAGAGCGGCTAGCCTGGGGGAGACCCAGTACTTC	CASSRAASLGETQYF
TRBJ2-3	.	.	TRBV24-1	TGTGCCACCAGTGACTCCGACAGTGGCGGAAAAGATACGCAGTATTTT	CATSDSDSGGKDTQYF
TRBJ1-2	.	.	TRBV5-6	TGTGCCAGCAGCCCATCAGGGGTAAACGGCTACACCTTC	CASSPSGVNGYTF
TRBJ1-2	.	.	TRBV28	TGTGCCAGCAGTACACCGACAGGAAGCTATTCTGGCTACACCTTC	CASSTPTGSYSGYTF
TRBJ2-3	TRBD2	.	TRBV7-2	TGTGCCAGCAGCTTAGTCGGTGGACTAGCCGGAGATACGCAGTATTTT	CASSLVGGLAGDTQYF
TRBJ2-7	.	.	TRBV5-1	TGCGCCAGCAGCTGGGATACCGGGTCTCGGCAGTACTTC	CASSWDTGSRQYF
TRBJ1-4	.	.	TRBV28	TGTGCCAGCACCCCCTCTGGAGGGAGTGAAAAACTGTTTTTT	CASTPSGGSEKLFF
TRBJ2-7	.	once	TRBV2	TGTGCCAGCAGTGAAGTTCCAGGGACCCACGAGCAGTACTTC	CASSEVPGTHEQYF
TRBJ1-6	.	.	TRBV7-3	TGTGCCAGCAGCTTGGCAGGGTGGTATAATTCACCCCTCCACTTT	CASSLAGWYNSPLHF
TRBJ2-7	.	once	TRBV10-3	TGTGCCATCAGGAATACTGGTGGCTACGAGCAGTACTTC	CAIRNTGGYEQYF
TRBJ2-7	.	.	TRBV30	TGTGCCTGGAGTCTGGTAGGGCCAGAGCAGTACTTC	CAWSLVGPEQYF
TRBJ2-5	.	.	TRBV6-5	TGTGCCAGCAGTCCACTCGGGACAAGCCAAGAGACCCAGTACTTC	CASSPLGTSQETQYF
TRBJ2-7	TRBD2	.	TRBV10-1	TGCGCCAGACTCCATAGCGGGAGCTCCTACGAGCAGTACTTC	CARLHSGSSYEQYF
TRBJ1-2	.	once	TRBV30	TGTGCCTGGAACCCGGCGGGGTTATATGGCTACACCTTC	CAWNPAGLYGYTF
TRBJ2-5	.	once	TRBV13	TGTGCCAGCAGCTTTGGCGTAGGTGAGACCCAGTACTTC	CASSFGVGETQYF
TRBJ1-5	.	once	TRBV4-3	TGCGCCAGCAGCCAAGATAGGACTCTGAATCAGCCCCAGCATTTT	CASSQDRTLNQPQHF
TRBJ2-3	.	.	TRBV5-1	TGCGCCAGCAGCTTAGGGAGCACAGATACGCAGTATTTT	CASSLGSTDTQYF
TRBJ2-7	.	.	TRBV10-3	TGTGCCATCAGTGACAGAAGCTCCTACGAGCAGTACTTC	CAISDRSSYEQYF
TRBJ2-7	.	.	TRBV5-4	TGTGCCAGCAGCTTACAGGACTACGAGCAGTACTTC	CASSLQDYEQYF
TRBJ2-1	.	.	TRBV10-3	TGTGCCATCAGTGAGTGGAACAGAAACAATGAGCAGTTCTTC	CAISEWNRNNEQFF
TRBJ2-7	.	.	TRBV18	TGTGCCAGCTCTCCAGACAGGAACTCCTACGAGCAGTACTTC	CASSPDRNSYEQYF
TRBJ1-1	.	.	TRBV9	TGTGCCAGCAGCGTCCAGGGCAGGACTGAAGCTTTCTTT	CASSVQGRTEAFF
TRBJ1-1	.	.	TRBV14	TGTGCCAGCAGCCACTTACTCCTCGACCGTCTCGGGCGCACTGAAGCTTTCTTT	CASSHLLLDRLGRTEAFF
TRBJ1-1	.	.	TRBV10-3	TGTGCCATCAAGCCAGCAGGGTGGAACACTGAAGCTTTCTTT	CAIKPAGWNTEAFF
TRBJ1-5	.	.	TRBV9	TGTGCCAGCAGCCCCGACGGGGGGGCCTTAGGTCAGCCCCAGCATTTT	CASSPDGGALGQPQHF
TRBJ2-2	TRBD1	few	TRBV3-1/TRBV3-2	TGTGCCAGCAGCCCCCGGGACAGGGGGCGCGGGGAGCTGTTTTTT	CASSPRDRGRGELFF
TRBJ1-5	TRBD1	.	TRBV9	TGTGCCAGCAGCGTAGCCTGGACAGGGAGGGGTAATGGCAATCAGCCCCAGCATTTT	CASSVAWTGRGNGNQPQHF
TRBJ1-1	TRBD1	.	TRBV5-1	TGCGCCAGCAGCTTACAGGGGGATTGGACTGAAGCTTTCTTT	CASSLQGDWTEAFF
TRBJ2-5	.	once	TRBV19	TGTGCCAGTAGTATAGGGGCAGGGCTAAATCAAGAGACCCAGTACTTC	CASSIGAGLNQETQYF
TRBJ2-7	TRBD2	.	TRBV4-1	TGCGCCAGCAGCCAAGATCCTAGCGGGCGAACCTACGAGCAGTACTTC	CASSQDPSGRTYEQYF
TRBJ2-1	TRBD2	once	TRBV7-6	TGTGCCAGCAGCTCCTATCAATTAACTAGCGGGAGGTCCAATGAGCAGTTCTTC	CASSSYQLTSGRSNEQFF
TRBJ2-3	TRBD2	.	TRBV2	TGTGCCAGCAGTCTTACTAGCGTAGGAACAGATACGCAGTATTTT	CASSLTSVGTDTQYF
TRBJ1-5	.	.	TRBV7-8	TGTGCCAGCAGCTTAGATAGTTACGGTCTCCAAACCCAGCATTTT	CASSLDSYGLQTQHF
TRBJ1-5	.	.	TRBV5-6	TGTGCCAGCAGCACCGAGGGGGGACCCCATCAGCCCCAGCATTTT	CASSTEGGPHQPQHF
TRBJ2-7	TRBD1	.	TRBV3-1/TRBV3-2	TGTGCCAGCAGCCAAGAGACAGGGGGCTTCTACGAGCAGTACTTC	CASSQETGGFYEQYF
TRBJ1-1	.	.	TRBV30	TGTGCCTGGGCCAGGTGGGGCAGGGGGAACACTGAAGCTTTCTTT	CAWARWGRGNTEAFF
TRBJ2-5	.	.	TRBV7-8	TGTGCCAGCAGCTTACGGTTCCAAGAGACCCAGTACTTC	CASSLRFQETQYF
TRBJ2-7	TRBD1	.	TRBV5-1	TGCGCCAGCAGCCTTGGGACCGGGACAGGGGGCGGTGAGCAGTACTTC	CASSLGTGTGGGEQYF
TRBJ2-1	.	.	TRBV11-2	TGTGCCAGCAGCTCCCGCGGAGGCTCCTCCTACAATGAGCAGTTCTTC	CASSSRGGSSYNEQFF
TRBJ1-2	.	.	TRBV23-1	TGCGCCAGCAGTCAACAGGGACGGGACTATGGCTACACCTTC	CASSQQGRDYGYTF
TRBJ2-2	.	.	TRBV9	TGTGCCAGCAGCGTCCCCACGCAACAGGGGAACACCGGGGAGCTGTTTTTT	CASSVPTQQGNTGELFF
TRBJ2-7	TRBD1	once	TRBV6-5	TGTGCCAGCACCGGGACAGCCTCCTACGAGCAGTACTTC	CASTGTASYEQYF
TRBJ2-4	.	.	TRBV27	TGTGCCAGCAGTTGGCGGGGGCGAAGTCCGGAAAACATTCAGTACTTC	CASSWRGRSPENIQYF
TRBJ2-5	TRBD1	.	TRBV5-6	TGTGCCAGCAGCTTTTATCAGAGACAGGGAAAAGAGACCCAGTACTTC	CASSFYQRQGKETQYF
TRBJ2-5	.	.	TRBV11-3	TGTGCCAGCAGCTTAGTGGCGGGCGCAGGGCTGGAGACCCAGTACTTC	CASSLVAGAGLETQYF
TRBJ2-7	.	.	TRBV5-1	TGCGCCAGCAGTTTTGGGGGGACCTACGAGCAGTACTTC	CASSFGGTYEQYF
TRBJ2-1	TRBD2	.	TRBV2	TGTGCCAGCAGTGAATCTAGCGGGAGTTTGGGTGAGCAGTTCTTC	CASSESSGSLGEQFF
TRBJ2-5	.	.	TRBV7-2	TGTGCCAGCAGCTTAGGGGGCGGTCGGGAGACCCAGTACTTC	CASSLGGGRETQYF